One and the same sample provided the 28 T cell receptor beta chains below, sequenced in a study of shared clonotypes between healthy human individuals. Sequencing used immunoSEQ multiplex PCR; TCRdb keeps in-frame clones, though not all of them. The sample has about 2 million clones, approximately 94% seen once; the top ten hold under 1.5%. Naive CD8 cells were CD45RO-negative, positively selected for CCR7, excluding terminally differentiated effector memory CD45RA+ cells. The sample consisted of naive CD8+ T cells sorted from blood. The receptors were sampled from a man between 18 and 29 years old in good health.

In this sample, this clone turned up a few times. Compared with germline, one end of the junction differs, possibly owing to a read error. V usage is TRBV7-9 and J usage is TRBJ2-2; no clear D. In germline, CDR1 is SEHNR, CDR2 FQNEAQ (reference sequence). The CDR3 extends over 14 amino acids. The CDR3 DNA reads TGTGCCAGCAGCGAGAACCTGAACGCCGGGGAGCTGTTTTTT. This gives the protein CASSENLNAGELFF.

This chain connects TRBV27 to TRBJ1-6; TRBD1 is a possible D gene (6 bases). Trimming shortened V by 6 bases and J by 14 bases, and 23 bases separated the two germline ends. In germline, CDR1 is MNHEY, CDR2 SMNVEV (reference sequence). The CDR3 contains 15 residues. The CDR3 coding sequence is TGTGCCAGCAGCCTCAGACAGGTTGGGGTCGGAGCCCTCCACTTT. Translating gives CASSLRQVGVGALHF.

J is TRBJ2-1 and V is TRBV2, with D perhaps matching TRBD2 (5 bases). The CDR3 spans 14 residues. V lost 3 bases and J 8 bases, leaving 14 bases between the germline ends. Germline values: CDR1 SNHLY, CDR2 FYNNEI. The CDR3 region has the DNA TGTGCCAGCAGTGAGGGCTGGACTTGGGATGAGCAGTTCTTC. Residues: CASSEGWTWDEQFF.

The rearrangement links TRBV18 to TRBJ2-1; D is perhaps TRBD1 or TRBD2 (5 bases each). The CDR3 covers 13 residues. Germline V lookup: CDR1 KGHSH, CDR2 LQKENI. V was trimmed by 4 bases and J by 7 bases, leaving 11 bases between them. The CDR3 DNA reads TGTGCCAGCTCACTCGGGGCAGGGAATGAGCAGTTCTTC. Its protein is CASSLGAGNEQFF.

The chain is built from TRBV11-2 and TRBJ1-2, with TRBD1 identical over 7 bases. V was pared by 5 bases and J by 4 bases, with 13 bases of the junction left unmatched. This CDR3 is 16 amino acids long. Germline V gives CDR1 SGHAT, CDR2 FQNNGV. The DNA of the CDR3 is TGTGCCAGCAGCATAGCATGGACAGGCACTTTCTATGGCTACACCTTC. Residues: CASSIAWTGTFYGYTF.

The chain is built from TRBV18 and TRBJ1-1; tentatively, D is TRBD1 (6 bases). Germline CDR1 KGHSH, CDR2 LQKENI. This CDR3 has 15 amino acids. V lost 3 bases and J lost 1, with 12 bases in between. The CDR3 DNA follows: TGTGCCAGCTCACCGGCCGGGGGGGCGAACACTGAAGCTTTCTTT. It yields the protein CASSPAGGANTEAFF.

The V and J genes are TRBV5-5 and TRBJ1-2, with D possibly matching TRBD1 (5 bases). The V end was cut by 0 bases, the J end by 2 bases, with 8 bases between. Germline CDR1 and CDR2: SGHKS and YYEKEE (reference sequence). CDR3 length: 14 residues. As DNA, the CDR3 is TGTGCCAGCAGCTTGGTACAGGCCAACTATGGCTACACCTTC. Translating gives CASSLVQANYGYTF.

The J gene is TRBJ2-5, the V gene TRBV11-2; D is possibly TRBD1 (5 bases). The CDR3 runs 17 residues. The V end lost 4 bases, the J end lost 1 base, and 19 bases lay between the germline ends. Germline assignment: CDR1 SGHAT and CDR2 FQNNGV. CDR3 sequence reads: CASSSPALVGLQETQYF. DNA for the CDR3: TGTGCCAGCAGCTCCCCCGCGTTAGTGGGGCTCCAAGAGACCCAGTACTTC.

This clone has just one count. The V gene is TRBV28, the J gene TRBJ2-6; a possible D gene is TRBD2 (5 bases). The CDR3 consists of 12 residues. The germline gives CDR1 MDHEN, CDR2 SYDVKM. V dropped 8 bases and J dropped 4 bases, with 6 bases sitting between them. CDR3 amino acids: CASRGGANVLTF. As DNA, the CDR3 is TGTGCCAGCCGCGGGGGGGCCAACGTCCTGACTTTC.

This chain's CDR3 is CASSLASGSYGYTF. DNA of the CDR3: TGTGCCAGCAGCTTGGCCTCGGGGTCCTATGGCTACACCTTC. This chain joins TRBV5-6 and TRBJ1-2; D unresolved. This CDR3 is 14 amino acids long. Germline CDR1 is SGHDT and CDR2 is YYEEEE. V shed 0 bases and J shed 4 bases, with 10 bases lying between them.

On this clone itself: This specimen includes other DNA sequences encoding the same CDR3. The chain carries TRBV6-5 and TRBJ2-2, with D tentatively TRBD2 (5 bases). CDR1 is MNHEY and CDR2 is SVGAGI in the germline V gene. The CDR3 covers 14 residues. Trimming left V 3 bases short and J 3 bases short, with 8 bases between. This CDR3 is CASSYTGYTGELFF. CDR3 nucleotides: TGTGCCAGCAGTTATACGGGATACACCGGGGAGCTGTTTTTT.

The V gene is TRBV28, the J gene TRBJ1-1, with D unclear. Germline assignment: CDR1 MDHEN and CDR2 SYDVKM. The V gene lost 8 bases and the J gene lost 1 base, with 8 bases spanning the gap. The CDR3 sequence is 12 residues long. Here the CDR3 DNA reads TGTGCCAGCCAAGAAGAGAACACTGAAGCTTTCTTT. The encoded protein is CASQEENTEAFF.

As regards this clone: At one boundary the junction diverges from the germline segment, which might be a read error. V usage is TRBV27 and J usage is TRBJ2-3, with D unclear. CDR1 and CDR2 from the germline V gene are MNHEY and SMNVEV (reference sequence). This CDR3 contains 12 residues. The DNA of the CDR3 is TGTGCCAGCAGTACCCTCACAAATACGCAGTATTTT. As protein: CASSTLTNTQYF.

This sequence joins TRBV4-1 and TRBJ2-3; perhaps D is TRBD1 or TRBD2 (6 bases each). The CDR3 spans 15 residues. Germline V CDR1 and CDR2: MGHRA, YSYEKL. With 4 bases removed from V and 4 bases from J, the gap between germline ends came to 15 bases. CDR3 nucleotide sequence: TGCGCCAGCAGCCGCCGACTAGAGGGGGCAGATACGCAGTATTTT. This translates into CASSRRLEGADTQYF.

The chain recombines TRBV7-9 with TRBJ1-1; perhaps TRBD1 as D (6 bases). Germline V gene sequence: CDR1 SEHNR, CDR2 FQNEAQ (reference sequence). Trimming shortened V by 4 bases and J by 0 bases, and 12 bases separated the two germline ends. The CDR3 covers 15 residues. The CDR3 DNA follows: TGTGCCAGCAGCTGGGGGGGCATTATGAACACTGAAGCTTTCTTT. Translated: CASSWGGIMNTEAFF.

This clone was recorded once. This chain links TRBV25-1 with TRBJ2-3; D is possibly TRBD1 (6 bases). The CDR3 runs 14 residues. V dropped 4 bases and J dropped 6 bases, with 14 bases sitting between them. Germline lookup yields CDR1 MGHDK and CDR2 SYGVNS. The CDR3 DNA sequence: TGTGCCAGCAGTGGAGGGGGTGGCCACGATACGCAGTATTTT. Protein product: CASSGGGGHDTQYF.

The chain has TRBV9 and TRBJ2-7, with D perhaps matching TRBD2 (6 bases). Germline assignment: CDR1 SGDLS and CDR2 YYNGEE. V gave up 0 bases and J gave up 6 bases, with 10 bases separating them. The length of the CDR3 is 13 residues. The CDR3 is CASSVVEGPEQYF. The CDR3 DNA reads TGTGCCAGCAGCGTAGTGGAGGGGCCCGAGCAGTACTTC.

This clone has only one observation. The chain couples TRBV28 to TRBJ2-2; D could derive from TRBD1 or TRBD2 (7 bases each). V lost 6 bases, J lost 5 bases, and 13 bases lay in between. CDR3 length: 14 residues. Per germline, CDR1 MDHEN and CDR2 SYDVKM. In nucleotides, the CDR3 is TGTGCCAGCAGCATGCAGGGGGGGACCGGGGAGCTGTTTTTT. Translated: CASSMQGGTGELFF.

The chain combines TRBV19 with TRBJ1-5; D is perhaps TRBD1 (5 bases). Trimming took off 5 bases at V and 0 bases at J, with 11 bases between the two ends. The CDR3 spans 15 residues. CDR1 is LNHDA, CDR2 SQIVND, per germline (reference sequence). The CDR3: CASSVTGYSNQPQHF. CDR3 DNA sequence: TGTGCCAGTAGTGTTACAGGCTATAGCAATCAGCCCCAGCATTTT.

The chain links TRBV7-9 to TRBJ1-3; a possible D gene is TRBD1 (5 bases). Germline assignment: CDR1 SEHNR and CDR2 FQNEAQ (reference sequence). Between the trimmed V and J ends, which lost 5 bases and 1 base, there was a span of 12 bases. There are 15 residues in the CDR3. In DNA form, the CDR3 reads TGTGCCAGCAGCAAGTATGAGGGGTCTGGAAACACCATATATTTT. Translating gives CASSKYEGSGNTIYF.

This chain uses TRBV5-1 with TRBJ2-3, with 13 bases that match TRBD2. V was pared by 5 bases and J by 1 base, with 1 base of the junction left unmatched. CDR3 length equals 15 residues. CDR1 and CDR2 (germline): SGHRS, YFSETQ. CDR3 bases: TGCGCCAGCAGACTAGCGGGAGGGGGCACAGATACGCAGTATTTT. This codes for CASRLAGGGTDTQYF.

The gene calls are TRBV5-1 and TRBJ2-5, with 8 nucleotides matching TRBD1. Germline V gene lookup returns CDR1 SGHRS and CDR2 YFSETQ. The trim removed 1 base at V and 5 bases at J, leaving 7 bases unmatched. This CDR3 comprises 15 residues. CDR3 in amino acids: CASSLRQGAYETQYF. The DNA of the CDR3 is TGCGCCAGCAGCTTGAGGCAGGGGGCCTACGAGACCCAGTACTTC.

The V gene is TRBV30, the J gene TRBJ2-2; D gene uncertain. Germline CDR1 and CDR2: GTSNPN and SVGIG (reference sequence). The CDR3 has 12 amino acids. Trimming removed 2 bases from V and 7 bases from J, with 8 bases in between. The CDR3 protein is CAWSQPSGELFF. DNA of the CDR3: TGTGCCTGGAGTCAACCGAGCGGGGAGCTGTTTTTT.

The chain employs TRBV4-3 and TRBJ2-3, with 7 bases that match TRBD1. The CDR3 spans 14 residues. V shed 8 bases and J 4 bases; nucleotides not matched to a gene: 9. The germline CDR1 and CDR2 sequences are LGHNA and YSLEER. Here the CDR3 DNA reads TGCGCCAGCGCGAAGGGGGCGTGGGCAGATACGCAGTATTTT. Encoded protein: CASAKGAWADTQYF.

As for this clone: Additional DNA sequences in this sample encode the identical CDR3. This chain uses TRBV7-9 with TRBJ2-1, with D possibly being TRBD2 (5 bases). Trimming stripped 2 bases from V and 0 bases from J, with 8 bases between. Germline V gene lookup returns CDR1 SEHNR and CDR2 FQNEAQ (reference sequence). The CDR3 totals 15 residues. CDR3 DNA sequence: TGTGCCAGCAGCTTACCTGGGAGCTCCTACAATGAGCAGTTCTTC. As protein: CASSLPGSSYNEQFF.

V usage is TRBV13 and J usage is TRBJ2-7, with TRBD1 identical over 10 bases. There are 15 residues in the CDR3. The V segment lost 5 bases and the J segment 3 bases; nucleotides outside the gene matches: 7. Germline lookup yields CDR1 PRHDT and CDR2 FYEKMQ (reference sequence). The CDR3 DNA follows: TGTGCCAGCAGCCTATGGGGACAGGGGAGCTACGAGCAGTACTTC. Translating it yields CASSLWGQGSYEQYF.

V and J are TRBV4-1 and TRBJ2-3, with D tentatively TRBD1 or TRBD2 (5 bases each). Germline V gene lookup returns CDR1 MGHRA and CDR2 YSYEKL. This CDR3 is built from 17 residues. Trimming shortened V by 0 bases and J by 5 bases, and 18 bases separated the two germline ends. In DNA form, the CDR3 reads TGCGCCAGCAGCCAAGATCCGGGTCCGGGGACGGGAGATACGCAGTATTTT. Amino acid sequence: CASSQDPGPGTGDTQYF.

About this clone: This specimen includes other DNA sequences encoding the same CDR3. The J gene is TRBJ2-7, the V gene TRBV5-6, with unresolved D. V lost 2 bases to trimming and J lost 1 base, with 7 bases between them. Looked up from germline, CDR1 is SGHDT and CDR2 is YYEEEE. The CDR3 loop spans 13 amino acids. This CDR3 reads CASSFQESYEQYF. CDR3 sequence (DNA): TGTGCCAGCAGCTTTCAGGAATCCTACGAGCAGTACTTC.